This T cell receptor (beta chain) was found in a study of response to subunit inactivated influenza vaccine. TCRdb independently ran MiXCR on the RT-PCR reads; one entry per CDR3 protein. The sample consists of about 570,000 distinct CDR3 sequences, around 10% of them appearing once. This sample also appeared in a second study, on T cells expressing NK-cell markers. From that study: 5'RACE template switching with UMIs produced the TCR beta cDNA.

The sequence came from a man aged 45 to 65 who received an inactivated influenza vaccine. The sequencing used PBMCs from blood, collected on the day of vaccination.

CDR3 loop: CASSFGGPRDTQYF. CDR3 nucleotides: TGTGCCAGCAGCTTCGGGGGGCCCAGGGATACGCAGTATTTT. The rearrangement links TRBV7-2 to TRBJ2-3; D may be TRBD2 (7 bases). CDR3 length: 14 amino acids. Germline lookup yields CDR1 SGHTA and CDR2 FQGNSA. V lost 3 bases and J lost 6, with 13 bases in between.